This is a list of T cell receptor beta chains from one sample in a study of blood T cells in healthy people across ages. Each CDR3 protein is one row after TCRdb ran MiXCR on the 5' RACE reads. The profile shows hundreds of thousands of distinct CDR3 sequences, approximately 52% of them singletons. The sample consisted of blood. The receptors originated from an elderly woman in good health. CDR3s include the opening cysteine and the closing phenylalanine or tryptophan.

>TRBV20-1
CSATTSSKRETQYF
>TRBV20-1
CSATQPINLYEQFF
>TRBV30
CAWSAEGARNQPQHF
>TRBV20-1
CSARDVAAGELFF
>TRBV27
CASSSPLRNEQFF
>TRBV12-3/TRBV12-4
CASSSTDSISTDTQYF
>TRBV9
CASSPAEWANVLTF
>TRBV7-9
CASRRRSLAKNIQYF
>TRBV6-6
CASSYSWDFGELFF
>TRBV5-1
CASSLRPYEQYF
>TRBV5-1
CASSTLFERKQETQYF
>TRBV29-1
CSGRGNEQFF
>TRBV6-5
CASSPGGGRRYEKLFF
>TRBV5-1
CASSLATSGRAYEQYF
>TRBV5-1
CASSPTSGGARDTQYF
>TRBV10-3
CAISLSGRETQYF
>TRBV29-1
CSVEGGEDRSTDTQYF
>TRBV5-1
CASSPTLDRASGYTF
>TRBV11-1
CASSSSGNRYEQYF
>TRBV11-2
CASSSTWTGFGGRGETQYF
>TRBV6-2/TRBV6-3
CASSYSGIYGYTF
>TRBV5-1
CASSLAGQGAINSPLHF
>TRBV24-1
CATSASGTNEKLFF
>TRBV3-1
CASSQPQGSSYNEQFF
>TRBV7-9
CASSAGTAGNTIYF
>TRBV20-1
CSARGSGSGTGELFF
>TRBV7-2
CASSPTSPEQFF
>TRBV5-1
CASSHVTGYNTGELFF
>TRBV2
CASSPTSNTYNEQFF
>TRBV20-1
CSADREVRQDEQFF
>TRBV5-1
CASSFEGGGLREAFF
>TRBV20-1
CSARDRRQGNTGELFF
>TRBV25-1
CASSGSRGTGELFF
>TRBV28
CASSPRIAGYTF
>TRBV2
CASHRIVKNTEAFF
>TRBV4-2
CASSLRLQGTDTQYF
>TRBV5-1
CASSSISGGYEQYF
>TRBV28
CASTTDKYQETQYF
>TRBV6-1
CASSDAGKDEKLFF
>TRBV4-1
CASSQDQGSTTGELFF
>TRBV9
CASSVGGDAGGEKLFF
>TRBV7-9
CASSLRDRGDQYF
>TRBV4-2
CASSQAVATSGETQYF
>TRBV5-4
CASSWDREKTQYF
>TRBV10-2
CASSQTSPEYNEQFF
>TRBV4-1
CASSQDPGLTYEQYF
>TRBV29-1
CSVAGFGGYTF
>TRBV5-1
CASSLELAGGGYTF
>TRBV4-2
CASSQALVSYNEQFF
>TRBV29-1
CSVESTGFSEQYF
>TRBV27
CASSLGSRPYGYTF